The rows below give T cell receptor beta chains drawn from one sample of a study of blood T cell repertoires in COVID-19. Clones were sequenced by immunoSEQ multiplex PCR, and TCRdb holds only the in-frame ones, with some missing. The sample has under 130,000 clones, about four fifths seen once. Sequences were obtained from peripheral blood. The receptors were sampled from a woman in her 70s with acute or convalescent COVID-19. CDR3s include the opening cysteine and the closing phenylalanine or tryptophan. The D gene is left open where the match is weak. A clone size is listed for some rows: how often the clone was seen (once, few, many), or a class if it is expanded.

d_call,j_call,v_call,clone_size,cdr3_nt,cdr3_aa
TRBD1,TRBJ2-7,TRBV7-3,NA,TGTGCCAGCAGAAAAGACAGGGGGCGTAGTTTCAGGTACGAGCAGTACTTC,CASRKDRGRSFRYEQYF
TRBD2,TRBJ2-1,TRBV4-2,NA,TGTGCCAGCAGGGCTAGCGGGAGCTTAGGGGAGCAGTTCTTC,CASRASGSLGEQFF
TRBD1,TRBJ2-3,TRBV6-2/TRBV6-3,few,TGTGCCAGCAGTTTAAGGGACAGACGCACAGATACGCAGTATTTT,CASSLRDRRTDTQYF
TRBD2,TRBJ2-7,TRBV9,once,TGTGCCAGCTCCGGGACTAGCGATACCTACGAGCAGTACTTC,CASSGTSDTYEQYF
NA,TRBJ1-4,TRBV6-5,NA,TGTGCCAGCAGTTACTCGGCCAGCGCAACTAATGAAAAACTGTTTTTT,CASSYSASATNEKLFF
NA,TRBJ2-1,TRBV5-1,once,TGCGCCAGCAGGGTGGGCAGGGAGGCTGGTGAGCAGTTCTTC,CASRVGREAGEQFF
NA,TRBJ2-3,TRBV21-1,NA,TGTGCCAGCAGCAAAGCCCGCCAGCGGGAGGTGGCAGATACGCAGTATTTT,CASSKARQREVADTQYF
NA,TRBJ2-2,TRBV2,once,TGTGCCAGCAGTGAAGGCAGAACCGGGGAGCTGTTTTTT,CASSEGRTGELFF
NA,TRBJ2-2,TRBV28,NA,TGTGCCAGCAGTCTAAGGGGGACCGGGGAGCTGTTTTTT,CASSLRGTGELFF
NA,TRBJ2-7,TRBV27,NA,TGTGCCAGCAGTTTCTGGAGGGGGCACTACGAGCAGTACTTC,CASSFWRGHYEQYF
TRBD2,TRBJ2-1,TRBV4-3,once,TGCGCCAGCAGCAAAGAGGAACTAGCGGGTATCTACAATGAGCAGTTCTTC,CASSKEELAGIYNEQFF
TRBD1,TRBJ1-2,TRBV10-3,NA,TGTGCCATCAGCCCGGGACAGGGAGACGGCTACACCTTC,CAISPGQGDGYTF
NA,TRBJ1-2,TRBV7-8,once,TGTGCCAGCAGCTTCCAGCGCCTCTATGGCTACACCTTC,CASSFQRLYGYTF
TRBD2,TRBJ2-1,TRBV6-2/TRBV6-3,NA,TGTGCCAGCAGTTATCAAGGCGGGAGTAGGGTCGGTGAGCAGTTCTTC,CASSYQGGSRVGEQFF
NA,TRBJ1-2,TRBV6-1,NA,TGTGCCAGCAGTGACCGACAGGTCGATGGCTACACCTTC,CASSDRQVDGYTF
NA,TRBJ1-2,TRBV27,NA,TGTGCCAGCAGTTTAGCAGGCCGACCCTATGGCTACACCTTC,CASSLAGRPYGYTF
NA,TRBJ2-5,TRBV5-1,NA,TGCGCCAGCAGCTCGACAGGCGAGACCCAGTACTTC,CASSSTGETQYF
NA,TRBJ2-7,TRBV12-3/TRBV12-4,NA,TGTGCCAGCAGTTTAGGGGAGTCCTACGAGCAGTACTTC,CASSLGESYEQYF
NA,TRBJ1-6,TRBV27,NA,TGTGCCAGCAGTTTAAGCCTTTCCAATTCACCCCTCCACTTT,CASSLSLSNSPLHF
TRBD1,TRBJ1-1,TRBV6-5,once,TGTGCCAGCACCGGGACAGGGATGGACACTGAAGCTTTCTTT,CASTGTGMDTEAFF
TRBD1,TRBJ2-1,TRBV6-2/TRBV6-3,NA,TGTGCCAGCAGTTTCGACAGGGGATACAACAATGAGCAGTTCTTC,CASSFDRGYNNEQFF
TRBD1,TRBJ1-2,TRBV6-5,NA,TGTGCCAGCAGTTTGGGCCAGGGGGATGGCTACACCTTC,CASSLGQGDGYTF
TRBD2,TRBJ2-5,TRBV7-2,once,TGTGCCAGCAGCTGGACTAGCGGGGCCCGAGGGGAGACCCAGTACTTC,CASSWTSGARGETQYF
NA,TRBJ1-3,TRBV6-2/TRBV6-3,NA,TGTGCCAGCAGTTCCGGGACATTGCGGAACACCATATATTTT,CASSSGTLRNTIYF
TRBD1,TRBJ2-1,TRBV5-5,NA,TGTGCCAGCAGCCCCAGGACAGGCTGGTACAATGAGCAGTTCTTC,CASSPRTGWYNEQFF
NA,TRBJ1-1,TRBV23-1,NA,TGCGCCAGCAGTCAATCGAGGGGACACCTAAGGGGAGCTTTCTTT,CASSQSRGHLRGAFF
NA,TRBJ1-2,TRBV7-2,few,TGTGCCAGCAGCTTATCCCCGGACAGCCACTATGGCTACACCTTC,CASSLSPDSHYGYTF
NA,TRBJ2-7,TRBV5-1,NA,TGCGCCAGCAGCCGATTCTCAGGTGCCTACGAGCAGTACTTC,CASSRFSGAYEQYF
NA,TRBJ1-5,TRBV19,few,TGTGCCAGTTCGAGCGTACAACGGCAGCCCCAGCATTTT,CASSSVQRQPQHF
NA,TRBJ2-6,TRBV15,NA,TGTGCCACCGCAGATCTGACTGGGGCCAACGTCCTGACTTTC,CATADLTGANVLTF
NA,TRBJ1-1,TRBV12-2,NA,TGTGCAAGTCGCTTAGCGCGGGTGGGACAGGCTATGAACACTGAAGCTTTCTTT,CASRLARVGQAMNTEAFF
TRBD1,TRBJ2-4,TRBV18,NA,TGTGCCAGCTCACGCGGACAGGGGTGGGACATTCAGTACTTC,CASSRGQGWDIQYF
TRBD1,TRBJ1-6,TRBV2,NA,TGTGCCAGCAGTGCCTTACGGACAGGCGTCCTCCACTTT,CASSALRTGVLHF
NA,TRBJ2-6,TRBV5-4,NA,TGTGCCAGCAGCTTGGCCCCTTCCAGCTCTGGGGCCAACGTCCTGACTTTC,CASSLAPSSSGANVLTF
NA,TRBJ2-3,TRBV6-5,NA,TGTGCCAGCAGCCGGGGGAGCCCCACAGATACGCAGTATTTT,CASSRGSPTDTQYF
NA,TRBJ1-1,TRBV19,NA,TGTGCCAGTAGATTCGGAGGGGCGGGGACTGAAGCTTTCTTT,CASRFGGAGTEAFF
TRBD2,TRBJ2-4,TRBV27,NA,TGTGCCAGCAGTTTAGGAGGGACTAGTCGAGAGTACTTC,CASSLGGTSREYF
TRBD1,TRBJ1-2,TRBV27,NA,TGTGCCAGCAGTCCCAAGGGCGGACAGGGGGCGACCGGCTACACCTTC,CASSPKGGQGATGYTF
TRBD2,TRBJ2-5,TRBV15,NA,TGTGCCACCAGCAGAGGGAGCGGGGGGATCCAAGAGACCCAGTACTTC,CATSRGSGGIQETQYF
TRBD2,TRBJ2-7,TRBV7-9,NA,TGTGCCAGCAGCCCCAGCGGGGTCCCCTACGAGCAGTACTTC,CASSPSGVPYEQYF